What follows are 9 T cell receptor beta chains derived from one specimen sequenced in a study of CD8+ T cells in alopecia areata. Treatment of the sample: oral pan-JAK inhibitor, 5-10 mg twice daily. Extraction of RNA preceded its reverse transcription into cDNA, which served as the sequencing template. Here immunoSEQ multiplex PCR was the method, and the copy in TCRdb shows in-frame clones only, minus some. The table lists fewer than 350,000 clones, roughly 60% of them singletons. The sequenced sample was CD4+ T cells sorted from blood, obtained at week 24, from a patient treated with tofacitinib. The receptors were gathered from a human donor with alopecia areata.

V gene TRBV5-6 combines with J gene TRBJ2-1, with D perhaps assigned TRBD1 or TRBD2 (5 bases each). Germline values: CDR1 SGHDT, CDR2 YYEEEE. Trimming pared 3 bases from V and 6 bases from J, leaving 10 bases between. This CDR3 is 13 amino acids long. The CDR3 loop is CASSYGTVNEQFF. Written as DNA, the CDR3 is TGTGCCAGCAGCTACGGGACGGTCAATGAGCAGTTCTTC.

Only a few counts were recorded for this clone. The rearrangement joins TRBV4-3 to TRBJ2-3; 9 bases are shared with TRBD2. The CDR3 has 16 residues. Germline assignment: CDR1 LGHNA and CDR2 YSLEER. Losses at the gene ends were 0 bases for V and 5 bases for J; bases not matched to a gene: 6. The CDR3 is CASSQEAAGGGDTQYF. In DNA, the CDR3 is TGCGCCAGCAGCCAAGAGGCAGCGGGGGGCGGAGATACGCAGTATTTT.

The chain uses TRBV5-6 and TRBJ2-5; TRBD1 aligns across 7 bases. The CDR3 sequence is 15 residues long. Germline CDR1 is SGHDT and CDR2 is YYEEEE. V dropped 4 bases and J dropped 4; count of bases not matched to a gene: 10. The CDR3 DNA is TGTGCCAGCAGCGTTACAGGGGCCCGGGCAGAGACCCAGTACTTC. This codes for CASSVTGARAETQYF.

The V call is TRBV7-2, the J call TRBJ1-5; a weak D match, TRBD1 (6 bases). The V end lost 2 bases, the J end lost 8 bases, and 16 bases lay between the germline ends. Germline CDR1 SGHTA, CDR2 FQGNSA. This CDR3 contains 15 residues. The CDR3 protein is CASSLLVPGAEPQHF. The CDR3, as DNA: TGTGCCAGCAGCTTACTCGTCCCGGGGGCAGAGCCCCAGCATTTT.

The J gene is TRBJ1-6, the V gene TRBV30; D perhaps matches TRBD1 (5 bases). Germline CDR1 is GTSNPN and CDR2 is SVGIG (reference sequence). The germline V and J ends were trimmed by 0 bases and 11 bases, with 14 bases remaining between them. The CDR3 sequence is 14 residues long. The CDR3 nucleotides read TGTGCCTGGAGTGTACAGGCCGGACCCACACCCCTCCACTTT. Protein product: CAWSVQAGPTPLHF.

This clone was observed a handful of times. The chain uses TRBV28 and TRBJ1-5, with 7 bases that match TRBD1. The CDR3 consists of 14 residues. In germline, CDR1 is MDHEN, CDR2 SYDVKM. J was trimmed by 3 bases and V by 8 bases; bases with no gene match: 7. CDR3 amino acids: CASGTDTSNQPQHF. Here the CDR3 DNA reads TGTGCCAGCGGGACAGATACTTCCAATCAGCCCCAGCATTTT.

The V and J genes are TRBV27 and TRBJ2-3; 12 nucleotides match TRBD2. The germline CDR1 and CDR2 sequences are MNHEY and SMNVEV (reference sequence). This CDR3 has 15 amino acids. Trimming at V came to 9 bases and at J to 3 bases, leaving 7 bases not matched to a gene. The CDR3 DNA reads as TGTGCCAGTAAGCTAGCGGGGGGGCCTACAGATACGCAGTATTTT. It specifies CASKLAGGPTDTQYF.

The rearrangement links TRBV6-6 to TRBJ1-2, with D uncertain. The germline V gene encodes CDR1 MNHNY and CDR2 SVGAGI (reference sequence). The CDR3 totals 11 residues. The V and J ends lost 6 bases and 8 bases respectively, with 10 bases between them. The CDR3 DNA sequence: TGTGCCAGCAGGCGCACCGAAGGCTACACCTTC. Protein sequence: CASRRTEGYTF.

The chain recombines TRBV4-1 with TRBJ2-5, with D perhaps matching TRBD2 (5 bases). The CDR3 is 14 residues long. V was pared by 0 bases and J by 7 bases, with 12 bases between. Looked up from germline, CDR1 is MGHRA and CDR2 is YSYEKL. DNA for the CDR3: TGCGCCAGCAGCCAAGAGCGGGCCCGGGGGACCCAGTACTTC. The encoded protein is CASSQERARGTQYF.